Below, 5 T cell receptor beta chains from the same sample are listed, as sequenced in a study of T cells in Graves' hyperthyroidism and ophthalmopathy. RNA transcripts gave rise to amplified TCR beta CDR3 regions. The TCR CDR3 first-round RT-PCR relied on the HTBI primer set. One entry per CDR3 protein results from TCRdb running MiXCR on the multiplex PCR reads. Among 660,000 or so distinct CDR3 sequences listed, approximately 42% were seen once. The sequencing input was peripheral blood or thyroid tissue (not recorded which). These receptors were collected from an adult man with Graves' disease, either hyperthyroidism or ophthalmopathy (not recorded which).

This chain links TRBV25-1 with TRBJ1-2; D may be TRBD1 (5 bases). CDR3 length: 13 amino acids. Germline V gives CDR1 MGHDK, CDR2 SYGVNS. V lost 1 base to trimming and J lost 10 bases, with 13 bases between them. CDR3 loop: CASSESGLEAYTF. CDR3 nucleotide sequence: TGTGCCAGCAGTGAATCGGGACTCGAGGCCTACACCTTC.

The gene calls are TRBV6-1 and TRBJ1-1; no clear D gene. Trimming removed 7 bases at V and 0 bases at J, with 9 bases between. Germline CDR1 MNHNS, CDR2 SASEGT. This CDR3 has 13 amino acids. CDR3 protein: CASTPGMNTEAFF. CDR3 sequence (DNA): TGTGCCAGCACCCCGGGTATGAACACTGAAGCTTTCTTT.

This clonotype was seen many times. The chain couples TRBV2 to TRBJ1-1; tentatively, D is TRBD1 (6 bases). Germline CDR1 SNHLY, CDR2 FYNNEI. This CDR3 spans 14 amino acids. Between the trimmed V and J ends, which lost 7 bases and 2 bases, there was a span of 14 bases. This CDR3 is CASNIQGYNTEAFF. As DNA, the CDR3 is TGTGCCAGCAACATACAGGGCTATAACACTGAAGCTTTCTTT.

This chain uses TRBV19 with TRBJ2-2; D remains ambiguous. The V gene lost 3 bases and the J gene lost 0 bases, with 11 bases spanning the gap. CDR1 is LNHDA and CDR2 is SQIVND in the germline V gene (reference sequence). The CDR3 is made up of 16 amino acids. The CDR3 DNA reads as TGTGCCAGTAGTATCCGGACGGCCGCGAACACCGGGGAGCTGTTTTTT. It encodes CASSIRTAANTGELFF.

This chain uses TRBV7-9 with TRBJ2-3; D tentatively reads TRBD1 or TRBD2 (5 bases each). CDR3 length: 13 amino acids. Per germline, CDR1 SEHNR and CDR2 FQNEAQ (reference sequence). Trimming removed 4 bases from V and 4 bases from J, with 9 bases in between. DNA of the CDR3: TGTGCCAGCAGCTCTCGGGGCCCAGATACGCAGTATTTT. Encoded protein: CASSSRGPDTQYF.